Each of the 8 T cell receptor beta chains below was sequenced from the same sample in a study of cytotoxic CD8 clonotypes in ibrutinib-treated CLL. The assay was immunoSEQ multiplex PCR, and TCRdb's table has in-frame clones only and misses some. The sample holds about 18,000 clones, 81% seen once. The sample here was PBMCs, taken before ibrutinib treatment. The source of these receptors is a human donor with chronic lymphocytic leukemia.

Judged by abundance, this clone is large (0.1 to 1%). The chain employs TRBV13 and TRBJ2-2; TRBD2 matches 7 bases. The germline CDR1 and CDR2 sequences are PRHDT and FYEKMQ (reference sequence). The CDR3 has 16 residues. The ends lost 3 bases at V and 4 bases at J; junction bases unmatched: 8. The CDR3 sequence is CASSFREGLGTGELFF. The CDR3 DNA is TGTGCCAGCAGCTTTAGGGAGGGCCTCGGCACCGGGGAGCTGTTTTTT.

For this clone: Germline is not matched at one junction end, which may reflect a read error. The chain combines TRBV28 with TRBJ1-1, with D perhaps TRBD1 (5 bases). The V gene's germline CDR1 is MDHEN and CDR2 SYDVKM. This CDR3 has 13 amino acids. CDR3 in DNA: TGTGCCAGCAGCCTGATAGTCCGGGACGGAGGGGTTTTT. Protein product: CASSLIVRDGGVF.

J is TRBJ2-7 and V is TRBV5-1; TRBD1 matches at 7 bases. There are 14 residues in the CDR3. Looked up from germline, CDR1 is SGHRS and CDR2 is YFSETQ. V lost 4 bases to trimming and J lost 2 bases; unmatched junction nucleotides: 6. CDR3 sequence (DNA): TGCGCCAGCAGCGCGCTGACAGGGACCTACGAGCAGTACTTC. As protein: CASSALTGTYEQYF.

V usage is TRBV2 and J usage is TRBJ1-2, with D tentatively TRBD1 (6 bases). Germline CDR1 reads SNHLY; CDR2 reads FYNNEI. V dropped 2 bases and J dropped 2 bases, with 6 bases sitting between them. CDR3 length: 13 residues. CDR3 protein: CASSEQGNYGYTF. CDR3 in DNA: TGTGCCAGCAGTGAACAGGGGAACTATGGCTACACCTTC. The full variable domain, rest sourced from reference TRBV2 and TRBJ1-2, is EPEVTQTPSHQVTQMGQEVILRCVPISNHLYFYWYRQILGQKVEFLVSFYNNEISEKSEIFDDQFSVERPDGSNFTLKIRSTKLEDSAMYFCASSEQGNYGYTFGSGTRLTVV.

The chain has TRBV4-3 and TRBJ1-2; a weak D match, TRBD1 (5 bases). CDR1 is LGHNA, CDR2 YSLEER, per germline. The CDR3 consists of 13 residues. Trimming removed 0 bases at V and 9 bases at J, with 11 bases between. The CDR3 region is CASSQDRERSYTF. The DNA for the CDR3 is TGCGCCAGCAGCCAAGACAGGGAGCGTAGCTACACCTTC.

The genes are TRBV5-1 and TRBJ2-2, with TRBD2 matching over 12 bases. V lost 4 bases, J lost 5 bases, and 12 bases stayed unmatched. This CDR3 spans 18 amino acids. The germline CDR1 and CDR2 sequences are SGHRS and YFSETQ. The CDR3 coding sequence is TGCGCCAGCAGCAGGAGGCTAGCGGGAGGGCAGAGGACCGGGGAGCTGTTTTTT. Translated, it gives CASSRRLAGGQRTGELFF.

The V call is TRBV7-2, the J call TRBJ2-7, with TRBD2 as a possible D gene (6 bases). CDR1 SGHTA and CDR2 FQGNSA come from the germline V gene. V shed 5 bases and J shed 0 bases, with 14 bases lying between them. The CDR3 is 15 residues long. The DNA of the CDR3 is TGTGCCAGCAGCATTGGGACTTCCCGCTCCTACGAGCAGTACTTC. Its protein product is CASSIGTSRSYEQYF.

This chain joins TRBV25-1 and TRBJ2-7; no clear D gene. Germline V gives CDR1 MGHDK, CDR2 SYGVNS. The CDR3 contains 12 residues. The V end lost 3 bases, the J end lost 3 bases, and 6 bases lay between the germline ends. CDR3 DNA sequence: TGTGCCAGCAGTGACGCCCTCTACGAGCAGTACTTC. This gives the protein CASSDALYEQYF.